The 15 T cell receptor beta chains below come from one sample, sequenced in a study of T cell responses to AZD1222 COVID-19 vaccine. The repertoire was sequenced with immunoSEQ multiplex PCR; TCRdb's copy has only in-frame clones and lacks some. This sample has 100,000 to 150,000 clones, with roughly 90% found just once. The sample was peripheral blood, taken on day 0 of AZD1222 vaccination. The receptors derive from an adult in good health.

V is TRBV19 and J is TRBJ1-2; D is undetermined. The germline V and J ends were trimmed by 6 bases and 4 bases, with 9 bases remaining between them. The CDR3 is 12 amino acids. Per the germline V gene, CDR1 is LNHDA and CDR2 is SQIVND (reference sequence). DNA of the CDR3: TGTGCCAGTAGGTCGAGGGTCTATGGCTACACCTTC. This codes for CASRSRVYGYTF. The whole variable domain, remainder taken from reference TRBV19 and TRBJ1-2, is DGGITQSPKYLFRKEGQNVTLSCEQNLNHDAMYWYRQDPGQGLRLIYYSQIVNDFQKGDIAEGYSVSREKKESFPLTVTSAQKNPTAFYLCASRSRVYGYTFGSGTRLTVV.

The chain combines TRBV12-3 or TRBV12-4 with TRBJ1-1; TRBD1 aligns across 7 bases. The CDR3 contains 13 residues. J gave up 6 bases and V 7 bases, and 8 bases lay outside the gene matches. The CDR3 spells CASNRQGIAEAFF. The CDR3 DNA reads TGTGCCAGCAACCGACAGGGAATCGCTGAAGCTTTCTTT.

The chain links TRBV9 to TRBJ1-2; the D gene is possibly TRBD1 (6 bases). Germline V gene sequence: CDR1 SGDLS, CDR2 YYNGEE. V dropped 3 bases and J dropped 4 bases, with 10 bases sitting between them. There are 13 residues in the CDR3. The CDR3 spells CASSGGGLYGYTF. The CDR3 nucleotides are TGTGCCAGCAGCGGAGGGGGGCTCTATGGCTACACCTTC.

This clone was seen only once. This chain links TRBV6-5 with TRBJ2-1; TRBD2 matches 12 bases. This CDR3 has 14 amino acids. Per the germline V gene, CDR1 is MNHEY and CDR2 is SVGAGI. The ends lost 3 bases at V and 16 bases at J; junction bases unmatched: 10. The DNA for the CDR3 is TGTGCCAGCAGTTATACCGGGACTAGCGGGTTATATTTCTTC. This codes for CASSYTGTSGLYFF.

The CDR3 coding sequence is TGTGCCAGCAGCGCCATCTATACGACCGGGGAGCTGTTTTTT. It translates to CASSAIYTTGELFF. V gene TRBV9 combines with J gene TRBJ2-2, with D uncertain. The CDR3 extends over 14 amino acids. Germline-derived CDR1 and CDR2 are SGDLS and YYNGEE. V was shortened by 3 bases and J by 5 bases, with 11 bases between the two germline ends.

V usage is TRBV5-8 and J usage is TRBJ2-5, with 7 bases fitting TRBD2. Per germline, CDR1 SGHTS and CDR2 YDEGEE. V was clipped by 5 bases and J by 3 bases; unmatched bases: 7. The CDR3 sequence is 14 residues long. The CDR3 sequence is CASRVAGVKETQYF. The CDR3 DNA is TGTGCCAGCAGGGTGGCGGGGGTTAAAGAGACCCAGTACTTC.

The chain has TRBV30 and TRBJ1-1; D is ambiguous. The CDR3 consists of 11 residues. The germline CDR1 and CDR2 sequences are GTSNPN and SVGIG (reference sequence). The germline V and J ends were trimmed by 0 bases and 5 bases, with 4 bases remaining between them. CDR3 sequence: CAWSVQTEAFF. The CDR3 DNA sequence: TGTGCCTGGAGTGTTCAGACTGAAGCTTTCTTT.

V gene TRBV14 combines with J gene TRBJ1-6; no clear D. Trimming removed 1 base at V and 6 bases at J, with 16 bases between. The CDR3 is made up of 17 amino acids. Germline CDR1 SGHDN, CDR2 FVKESK. In DNA, the CDR3 is TGTGCCAGCAGCCAAGTCCCGGCAGGCCTTACTAATTCACCCCTCCACTTT. Translating gives CASSQVPAGLTNSPLHF.

The V gene is TRBV5-1, the J gene TRBJ1-1; D not resolved. CDR3 size: 15 residues. The ends were cut back, 0 bases at V and 1 base at J, with 10 bases in the middle. The germline V gene has CDR1 SGHRS and CDR2 YFSETQ. CDR3 DNA: TGCGCCAGCAGCTTGGGGCACTCTCAGAACACTGAAGCTTTCTTT. Amino acid sequence: CASSLGHSQNTEAFF. Full variable domain (remainder filled in from reference TRBV5-1 and TRBJ1-1): KAGVTQTPRYLIKTRGQQVTLSCSPISGHRSVSWYQQTPGQGLQFLFEYFSETQRNKGNFPGRFSGRQFSNSRSEMNVSTLELGDSALYLCASSLGHSQNTEAFFGQGTRLTVV.

V is TRBV7-2 and J is TRBJ1-1; D uncertain. The CDR3 length is 15 residues. Germline CDR1 reads SGHTA; CDR2 reads FQGNSA. V was pared by 3 bases and J by 1 base, with 12 bases between. CDR3 DNA: TGTGCCAGCAGCTTTCGGGCTGTTAGGAACACTGAAGCTTTCTTT. This translates into CASSFRAVRNTEAFF.

The rearrangement uses TRBV5-1 and TRBJ2-5; 8 bases map to TRBD1. Germline V gives CDR1 SGHRS, CDR2 YFSETQ. With V trimmed by 4 bases and J by 2 bases, 4 bases remained unmatched. The CDR3 runs to 14 residues. The CDR3 sequence is CASSVGTGQETQYF. In nucleotides, the CDR3 is TGCGCCAGCAGCGTCGGGACAGGTCAAGAGACCCAGTACTTC.

The rearrangement links TRBV30 to TRBJ1-1; D is possibly TRBD1 (6 bases). V lost 5 bases, J lost 6 bases, and 10 bases lay in between. Per germline, CDR1 GTSNPN and CDR2 SVGIG (reference sequence). This CDR3 is built from 11 residues. The CDR3 nucleotides are TGTGCCTGGGAGAGGACAGCTGAAGCTTTCTTT. This codes for CAWERTAEAFF.

The gene calls are TRBV6-5 and TRBJ2-5, with D possibly matching TRBD1 (6 bases). V lost 0 bases, J lost 4 bases, and 15 bases lay in between. Germline CDR1 and CDR2: MNHEY and SVGAGI. The CDR3 runs to 16 residues. For the CDR3, the DNA is TGTGCCAGCAGTTACTCGTTTTGGGGGCGCGTAGAGACCCAGTACTTC. It specifies CASSYSFWGRVETQYF.

The chain employs TRBV2 and TRBJ2-7, with D possibly TRBD1 on 5 matching bases. The germline V gene has CDR1 SNHLY and CDR2 FYNNEI. The CDR3 is 11 amino acids. The V end lost 8 bases, the J end lost 4 bases, and 9 bases lay between the germline ends. The CDR3 is CASEAGYEQYF. In DNA, the CDR3 is TGTGCCAGCGAGGCAGGGTACGAGCAGTACTTC.

The chain recombines TRBV5-1 with TRBJ2-1, with TRBD2 matching over 12 bases. CDR3 length: 15 residues. CDR1 is SGHRS and CDR2 is YFSETQ in the germline V gene. V dropped 0 bases and J dropped 6; count of bases not matched to a gene: 1. The CDR3 loop reads CASSLGLAGVNEQFF. The CDR3 bases are TGCGCCAGCAGCTTGGGACTAGCGGGGGTCAATGAGCAGTTCTTC.